This TCR beta chain was sequenced during a study of T cell responses to AZD1222 COVID-19 vaccine. The CDR3 runs 15 residues. Germline V gene sequence: CDR1 SGHKS, CDR2 YYEKEE (reference sequence). V lost 4 bases and J lost 4, with 12 bases in between. Some clones are missing from TCRdb's copy, which holds only in-frame ones; the method was immunoSEQ multiplex PCR. This table has tens of thousands of clones, roughly nine tenths appearing once. The sequences come from peripheral blood, collected 28 days after the second AZD1222 dose. The clonotype was recovered from an adult who received the AZD1222 COVID-19 vaccine. The chain combines TRBV5-5 with TRBJ2-6; D may be TRBD1 (6 bases). CDR3 in DNA: TGTGCCAGCAGCAAACAGGGCTCCGGGGCCAACGTCCTGACTTTC. Translation: CASSKQGSGANVLTF.